The 18 T cell receptor beta chains in this list originate from one sample, sequenced in a study of blood T cell repertoires in COVID-19 (dated by TCRdb to 2019 to 2021). Library preparation employed the immunoSEQ multiplex PCR assay. Held by TCRdb, this immuneACCESS table contains in-frame sequences only and omits some clones. Under half of the omission traces to an unresolved V gene where checked; the cause of the rest is unknown. The sample table shows 99,000 or so clones, and over 70% are seen once. Roughly 15% of the sample is in the top ten clones. The specimen was peripheral blood. These receptors came from a man aged 45 to 65 with acute or convalescent COVID-19.

The chain links TRBV10-3 to TRBJ2-7; 10 bases match TRBD1. J was trimmed by 5 bases and V by 3 bases; bases with no gene match: 7. Germline CDR1 is ENHRY and CDR2 is SYGVKD. This CDR3 is built from 15 residues. The CDR3 is CAISDPGTGVDEQYF. The CDR3 DNA reads as TGTGCCATCAGTGATCCCGGGACAGGGGTAGACGAGCAGTACTTC.

The V and J genes are TRBV28 and TRBJ2-1; 9 bases are shared with TRBD2. V was pared by 7 bases and J by 6 bases, with 13 bases of the junction left unmatched. Germline CDR1 MDHEN, CDR2 SYDVKM. This CDR3 region has 16 residues. The CDR3, as DNA: TGTGCCAGCAAAGGAGCGGGAGGAGAAGGGGTCAATGAGCAGTTCTTC. Encoded protein: CASKGAGGEGVNEQFF.

CDR3 in DNA: TGCGCCAGCAGCTCCCGAAGCGGGGCTTGGAAAAACACTGAAGCTTTCTTT. This encodes CASSSRSGAWKNTEAFF. The rearrangement joins TRBV5-1 to TRBJ1-1; D is possibly TRBD1 (5 bases). V gave up 3 bases and J gave up 2 bases, with 20 bases separating them. This CDR3 is 17 amino acids long. Per the germline V gene, CDR1 is SGHRS and CDR2 is YFSETQ.

This chain links TRBV25-1 with TRBJ2-3, with 12 bases lining up with TRBD1. V was clipped by 4 bases and J by 5 bases; unmatched bases: 7. Germline V gene data show CDR1 as MGHDK and CDR2 as SYGVNS. The length of the CDR3 is 16 residues. CDR3 residues: CASSVSGTGGVDTQYF. DNA of the CDR3: TGTGCCAGCAGTGTCTCTGGGACAGGGGGCGTAGATACGCAGTATTTT.

The rearrangement uses TRBV5-6 and TRBJ2-5, with a weak D call TRBD1 (6 bases). The germline gives CDR1 SGHDT, CDR2 YYEEEE. CDR3 size: 17 residues. Trimming removed 0 bases at V and 1 base at J, with 16 bases between. The CDR3 loop is CASSLVTGAGVQETQYF. The CDR3 DNA reads TGTGCCAGCAGCTTGGTGACTGGGGCAGGGGTCCAAGAGACCCAGTACTTC. Filled out from reference TRBV5-6 and TRBJ2-5, the complete variable domain reads DAGVTQSPTHLIKTRGQQVTLRCSPKSGHDTVSWYQQALGQGPQFIFQYYEEEERQRGNFPDRFSGHQFPNYSSELNVNALLLGDSALYLCASSLVTGAGVQETQYFGPGTRLLVL.

This rearrangement joins TRBV3-1 (or the pseudogene TRBV3-2) to TRBJ1-2, with 7 bases matching TRBD1. V was pared by 1 base and J by 8 bases, with 10 bases of the junction left unmatched. CDR3 length: 15 amino acids. In germline, CDR1 is LGHDT, CDR2 YNNKEL (reference sequence). Written as DNA, the CDR3 is TGTGCCAGCAGCCAAGGGGGGCAGGGGGTCTACGGCTACACCTTC. Translating gives CASSQGGQGVYGYTF.

This chain uses TRBV5-1 with TRBJ2-1; 14 bases agree with TRBD2. Germline-derived CDR1 and CDR2 are SGHRS and YFSETQ. The CDR3 loop spans 17 amino acids. The J segment lost 7 bases and the V segment lost 2 bases, leaving 8 bases of the junction unmatched. The CDR3, as DNA: TGCGCCAGCAGCTTCTCAGCGACTAGCGGGAGGGCGAATGAGCAGTTCTTC. It codes for CASSFSATSGRANEQFF.

The rearrangement uses TRBV28 and TRBJ2-7; 11 nucleotides agree with TRBD2. Germline CDR1 is MDHEN and CDR2 is SYDVKM. With V trimmed by 1 base and J by 6 bases, 8 bases remained unmatched. CDR3 length: 16 amino acids. The DNA for the CDR3 is TGTGCCAGCAGTTTATTTACTAGCGGGGGCCTCTCCGAGCAGTACTTC. It encodes CASSLFTSGGLSEQYF. The whole variable domain, remainder taken from reference TRBV28 and TRBJ2-7, is DVKVTQSSRYLVKRTGEKVFLECVQDMDHENMFWYRQDPGLGLRLIYFSYDVKMKEKGDIPEGYSVSREKKERFSLILESASTNQTSMYLCASSLFTSGGLSEQYFGPGTRLTVT.

The rearrangement uses TRBV10-2 and TRBJ1-5; D is uncertain. The CDR3 consists of 14 residues. V lost 2 bases, J lost 2 bases, and 7 bases lay in between. Germline CDR1 reads WSHSY; CDR2 reads SAAADI. The CDR3 DNA is TGCGCCAGCAGTGAGGGAGATCGCAATCAGCCCCAGCATTTT. Residues: CASSEGDRNQPQHF.

The rearrangement joins TRBV12-3 or TRBV12-4 to TRBJ2-7; D is unresolved. Trimming removed 5 bases from V and 0 bases from J, with 8 bases in between. The CDR3 covers 13 residues. The CDR3 sequence: CASSADNSYEQYF. The DNA for the CDR3 is TGTGCCAGCAGTGCAGACAACTCCTACGAGCAGTACTTC.

The V call is TRBV5-6, the J call TRBJ2-7, with TRBD2 matching over 10 bases. The CDR3 is 14 residues long. The trim removed 3 bases at V and 5 bases at J, leaving 5 bases unmatched. Looked up from germline, CDR1 is SGHDT and CDR2 is YYEEEE. CDR3 DNA: TGTGCCAGCAGCTCGGGACTAGCGAGGGACGAGCAGTACTTC. Residues: CASSSGLARDEQYF.

CDR3 amino acids: CASSKDTSGNTIYF. The DNA for the CDR3 is TGTGCCAGCAGCAAGGACACCTCTGGAAACACCATATATTTT. The V and J genes are TRBV5-6 and TRBJ1-3; D perhaps matches TRBD1 (5 bases). Trimming took off 4 bases at V and 0 bases at J, with 8 bases between the two ends. The CDR3 is 14 residues long. CDR1 and CDR2 (germline): SGHDT, YYEEEE.

V usage is TRBV11-2 and J usage is TRBJ2-7, with TRBD2 matching over 10 bases. Germline V lookup: CDR1 SGHAT, CDR2 FQNNGV. The CDR3 is 14 residues long. With V trimmed by 5 bases and J by 12 bases, 13 bases remained unmatched. In DNA form, the CDR3 reads TGTGCCAGCAGCGAGGGGGCTAGCGGGAGATATGGGTACTTC. Protein sequence: CASSEGASGRYGYF.

This clone was recorded only once. The rearrangement joins TRBV2 to TRBJ2-7; 8 bases fit TRBD1. The V gene's germline CDR1 is SNHLY and CDR2 FYNNEI. The CDR3 has 13 residues. Losses at the gene ends were 5 bases for V and 2 bases for J; bases not matched to a gene: 2. For the CDR3, the DNA is TGTGCCAGCAGTCTGGACAGGGCCTACGAGCAGTACTTC. Translation gives CASSLDRAYEQYF.

This chain joins TRBV2 and TRBJ2-2; the match to TRBD2 covers 7 bases. V lost 5 bases and J lost 3; bases outside the gene matches: 6. Germline values: CDR1 SNHLY, CDR2 FYNNEI. The CDR3 has 15 residues. The CDR3 is CASSRAGRYTGELFF. The CDR3 DNA follows: TGTGCCAGCAGTCGAGCGGGAAGGTACACCGGGGAGCTGTTTTTT. Based on the CDR3 plus reference TRBV2 and TRBJ2-2, the full variable domain is EPEVTQTPSHQVTQMGQEVILRCVPISNHLYFYWYRQILGQKVEFLVSFYNNEISEKSEIFDDQFSVERPDGSNFTLKIRSTKLEDSAMYFCASSRAGRYTGELFFGEGSRLTVL.

In this sample, this clone turned up once. The CDR3 loop reads CASKTGSEQYF. CDR3 coding DNA: TGTGCCAGCAAAACCGGGAGCGAGCAGTACTTC. The chain carries TRBV12-3 or TRBV12-4 and TRBJ2-7; a weak D match, TRBD2 (6 bases). Trimming pared 7 bases from V and 6 bases from J, leaving 10 bases between. This CDR3 spans 11 amino acids.

This clone was seen many times. The rearrangement uses TRBV18 and TRBJ1-5; D is possibly TRBD1 (5 bases). The CDR3 sequence is 14 residues long. V was pared by 3 bases and J by 6 bases, with 12 bases between. Germline CDR1 reads KGHSH; CDR2 reads LQKENI. CDR3 protein: CASSPYGGAQPQHF. The CDR3 DNA follows: TGTGCCAGCTCACCGTACGGGGGAGCTCAGCCCCAGCATTTT.

The CDR3 sequence is CASSSLGMAYEQYF. The CDR3 bases are TGCGCCAGCAGCTCCCTCGGTATGGCCTACGAGCAGTACTTC. V gene TRBV5-1 combines with J gene TRBJ2-7; D gene uncertain. V lost 3 bases and J lost 2, with 12 bases in between. The CDR3 is made up of 14 amino acids. CDR1 SGHRS and CDR2 YFSETQ come from the germline V gene.